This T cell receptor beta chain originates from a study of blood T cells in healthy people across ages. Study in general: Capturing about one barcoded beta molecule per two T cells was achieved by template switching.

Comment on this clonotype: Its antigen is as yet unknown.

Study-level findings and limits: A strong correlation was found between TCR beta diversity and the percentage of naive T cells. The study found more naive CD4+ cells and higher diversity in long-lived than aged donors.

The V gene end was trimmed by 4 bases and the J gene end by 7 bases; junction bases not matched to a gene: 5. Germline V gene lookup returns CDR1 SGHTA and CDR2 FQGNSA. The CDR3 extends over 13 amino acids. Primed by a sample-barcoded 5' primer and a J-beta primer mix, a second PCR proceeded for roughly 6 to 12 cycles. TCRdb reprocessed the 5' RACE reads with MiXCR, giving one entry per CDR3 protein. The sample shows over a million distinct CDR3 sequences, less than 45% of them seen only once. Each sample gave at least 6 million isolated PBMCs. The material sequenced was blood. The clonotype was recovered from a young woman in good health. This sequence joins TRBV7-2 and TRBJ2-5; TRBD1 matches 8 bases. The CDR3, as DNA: TGTGCCAGCAGCTCCCTTGGACAGGGGACCCAGTACTTC. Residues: CASSSLGQGTQYF.